This TCR beta chain appears in the sequencing data of a study of OX40 agonist ivuxolimab in advanced cancers. Study-level background: Allowance was made for prior anti-PD-1, anti-PD-L1 or anti-CTLA-4 therapy, and about 44% had some.

About this clone itself: Antigen unknown.

Points from the study as a whole: Average numbers of expanded clones were greater in CD8+ T cells than in CD4+. Compared with others, partial responders at 0.1-3.0 mg/kg displayed clonal expansion among the lowest.

This CDR3 spans 14 amino acids. The ends were cut back, 2 bases at V and 0 bases at J, with 5 bases in the middle. Germline CDR1 is SGHVS and CDR2 is FNYEAQ. Method: immunoSEQ multiplex PCR; TCRdb's copy keeps in-frame clones and lacks some. The sample consists of tens of thousands of clones, around 88% of them appearing once. Patients were excluded for autoimmune disease history or systemic immunosuppression. This receptor was identified in an adult with an advanced solid tumor such as melanoma, head and neck, liver or kidney cancer. The chain is built from TRBV7-6 and TRBJ1-3, with D perhaps matching TRBD1 (5 bases). The sample was CD4+ or CD8+ T cells sorted from blood, taken in a trial of the OX40 agonist ivuxolimab. The CDR3 reads CASSLQGSGNTIYF. The CDR3 DNA is TGTGCCAGCAGCTTACAGGGCTCTGGAAACACCATATATTTT. Supplemented by reference TRBV7-6 and TRBJ1-3, the full variable domain reads GAGVSQSPRYKVTKRGQDVALRCDPISGHVSLYWYRQALGQGPEFLTYFNYEAQQDKSGLPNDRFSAERPEGSISTLTIQRTEQRDSAMYRCASSLQGSGNTIYFGEGSWLTVV.